This T cell receptor beta chain was identified during a study of cytomegalovirus exposure and HLA in healthy donors. Study overall: Ancestry clustering placed around four fifths of some 400 genotyped donors in the Caucasian-associated cluster. Study-wide results and caveats: Presence/absence analyses took donor sequencing depth as roughly uniform. Highest at DRB1 and lowest at HLA-C, TCR association rates differed among HLA loci in a later analysis.

Everyone who donated was a healthy bone marrow donor. Worth noting for this clone: Its target is not known.

With 60 Vbeta and 13 Jbeta primers, the PCR was carried out. Data came from immunoSEQ multiplex PCR; TCRdb stores just in-frame clones and leaves some out. Of approximately 240,000 clones in the sample, more than 75% were seen once. From germline, CDR1 is MNHNS and CDR2 SASEGT. The CDR3 spans 18 residues. V was clipped by 0 bases and J by 4 bases; unmatched bases: 13. The V and J genes are TRBV6-1 and TRBJ2-5; TRBD1 matches at 8 bases. The receptor comes from a woman aged 40 to 50 in good health and CMV-seropositive. The sample taken for sequencing was PBMCs. CDR3 loop: CASSEAGVRTGKRETQYF. DNA for the CDR3: TGTGCCAGCAGTGAAGCGGGAGTCCGGACAGGGAAGAGAGAGACCCAGTACTTC.